These 3 T cell receptor beta chains were all obtained from the same sample, sequenced in a study of T-cell reconstitution after alpha-beta-depleted transplantation in children. Preparation of the TCRbeta library used unique molecular identifiers. Using its own MiXCR run on the PCR reads, TCRdb lists one record per CDR3 protein. There are hundreds of thousands of distinct CDR3 sequences in the sample; roughly 15% occur only once, and around 43% lies in the top ten. Here the sequenced sample was PBMCs, mostly from graft donor cells, taken 360 days after TCRalphabeta/CD19-depleted stem cell transplant. The receptors shown here come from a male patient between 2 and 15 years old who had a stem cell transplant for acute lymphoblastic leukemia, so the T cells may come from the graft donor.

This clonotype has a count of ten or more. The chain combines TRBV11-2 with TRBJ2-1, with 8 bases identical to TRBD2. This CDR3 spans 15 amino acids. CDR1 is SGHAT, CDR2 FQNNGV, per germline. V shed 6 bases and J 3 bases; nucleotides not matched to a gene: 7. This CDR3 is CASRTPAGVYNEQFF. The CDR3 DNA reads TGTGCCAGCAGGACACCAGCGGGAGTCTACAATGAGCAGTTCTTC.

In its sample, this clonotype was seen a few times. J is TRBJ2-7 and V is TRBV15, with D hard to call. The V and J ends lost 0 bases and 2 bases respectively, with 11 bases between them. CDR1 LNHNV and CDR2 YYDKDF come from the germline V gene (reference sequence). The CDR3 is made up of 15 amino acids. CDR3 region: CATSRDSARAYEQYF. The CDR3 nucleotides are TGTGCCACCAGCAGAGATTCGGCCCGTGCCTACGAGCAGTACTTC. The variable domain in full, completed from reference TRBV15 and TRBJ2-7, reads DAMVIQNPRYQVTQFGKPVTLSCSQTLNHNVMYWYQQKSSQAPKLLFHYYDKDFNNEADTPDNFQSRRPNTSFCFLDIRSPGLGDTAMYLCATSRDSARAYEQYFGPGTRLTVT.

The table lists this clonotype with a few counts. This chain joins TRBV29-1 and TRBJ2-3; 9 bases are shared with TRBD2. Germline CDR1 SQVTM, CDR2 ANQGSEA. This CDR3 has 14 residues. J gave up 3 bases and V 5 bases, and 6 bases lay outside the gene matches. As DNA, the CDR3 is TGCAGCGTTCTAGCGGGATCGGTGACAGATACGCAGTATTTT. It is translated as CSVLAGSVTDTQYF.